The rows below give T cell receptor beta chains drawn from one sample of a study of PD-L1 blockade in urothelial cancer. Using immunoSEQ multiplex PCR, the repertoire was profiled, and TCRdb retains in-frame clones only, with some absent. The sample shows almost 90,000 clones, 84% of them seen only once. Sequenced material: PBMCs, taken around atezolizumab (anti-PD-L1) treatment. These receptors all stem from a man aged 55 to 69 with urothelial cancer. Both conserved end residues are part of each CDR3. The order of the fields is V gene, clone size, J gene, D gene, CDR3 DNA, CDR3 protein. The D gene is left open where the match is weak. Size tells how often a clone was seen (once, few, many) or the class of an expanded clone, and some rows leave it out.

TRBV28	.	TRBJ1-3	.	TGTGCCAGCAGCGCCGGACACCTCTCTGGAAACACCATATATTTT	CASSAGHLSGNTIYF
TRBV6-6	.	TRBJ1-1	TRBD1	TGTGCCAGCAGCTTACAGGGGGCGGGCACTGAAGCTTTCTTT	CASSLQGAGTEAFF
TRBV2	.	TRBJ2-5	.	TGTGCCAGCAGTGAAGCAGGACTTTTACAAGAGACCCAGTACTTC	CASSEAGLLQETQYF
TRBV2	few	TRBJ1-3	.	TGTGCCAGCAGTGTGCGAGAGGCGGGCATATATTTT	CASSVREAGIYF
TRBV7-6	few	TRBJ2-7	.	TGTGCCAGCAGCCCGCCCATTAGCGGAAACTACGAGCAGTACTTC	CASSPPISGNYEQYF
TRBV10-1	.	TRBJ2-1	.	TGCGCCAGCAGTGAGTCGATCGGGCGGGACCGTATGAATGAGCAGTTCTTC	CASSESIGRDRMNEQFF
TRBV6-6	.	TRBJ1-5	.	TGTGCCAGCAGTTACTCCGGGGTCAGCAATCAGCCCCAGCATTTT	CASSYSGVSNQPQHF
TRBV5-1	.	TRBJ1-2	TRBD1	TGCGCCAGCGCTTCAGGGGGCGGAAACTATGGCTACACCTTC	CASASGGGNYGYTF
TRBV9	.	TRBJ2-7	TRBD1	TGTGCCAGCAGCGGAGGGGACAGCCGGGACGAGCAGTACTTC	CASSGGDSRDEQYF
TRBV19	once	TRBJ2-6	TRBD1	TGTGCCAGTAACTTGGACAGGGCTGGGGCCAACGTCCTGACTTTC	CASNLDRAGANVLTF
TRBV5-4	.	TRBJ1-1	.	TGTGCCAGCAGCGGTGCGATCCTAAACACTGAAGCTTTCTTT	CASSGAILNTEAFF
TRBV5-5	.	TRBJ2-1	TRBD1	TGTGCCAGCAGCTTAACCGGGACAGTCAACAATGAGCAGTTCTTC	CASSLTGTVNNEQFF
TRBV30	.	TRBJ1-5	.	TGTGCCTGGACCGAAGGCGCGGCCGTCACAATCTCTAATCAGCCCCAGCATTTT	CAWTEGAAVTISNQPQHF
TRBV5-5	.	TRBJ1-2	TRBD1	TGTGCCAGCAGCGCCTTGGGACAGGGAGGCTACACCTTC	CASSALGQGGYTF
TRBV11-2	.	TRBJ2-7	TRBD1	TGTGCCAGCAGCCCCGGACAGGGACCCTACGAGCAGTACTTC	CASSPGQGPYEQYF
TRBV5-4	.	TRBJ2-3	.	TGTGCCAGCAGGGGGGGGGCAGTCCGGGAAGATACGCAGTATTTT	CASRGGAVREDTQYF
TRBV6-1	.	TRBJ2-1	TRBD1	TGTGCCAGCAGTTCGACGGGACAGGGTTACAATGAGCAGTTCTTC	CASSSTGQGYNEQFF
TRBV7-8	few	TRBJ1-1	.	TGTGCCAGCAGCCAGAATCAGGGGAACACTGAAGCTTTCTTT	CASSQNQGNTEAFF
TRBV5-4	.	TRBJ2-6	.	TGTGCCAGCAGCTTGGTTTCGGGTACTGGGGCCAACGTCCTGACTTTC	CASSLVSGTGANVLTF